These 7 T cell receptor beta chains were all obtained from the same sample, sequenced in a study of cytomegalovirus exposure and HLA in healthy donors. The PCR ran on 60 Vbeta and 13 Jbeta primers. The assay was immunoSEQ multiplex PCR, and TCRdb's table has in-frame clones only and misses some. Of around 190,000 clones detected, 70% to 85% appear once; the ten largest clones hold 3.4%. Material for sequencing was PBMCs. These receptors were obtained from a man between 40 and 49 years old in good health and CMV-seropositive.

The V and J genes are TRBV4-3 and TRBJ2-6, with D unresolved. Germline assignment: CDR1 LGHNA and CDR2 YSLEER. The CDR3 contains 15 residues. Trimming pared 0 bases from V and 2 bases from J, leaving 5 bases between. Here the CDR3 reads CASSQDITGANVLTF. Here the CDR3 DNA reads TGCGCCAGCAGCCAAGATATTACTGGGGCCAACGTCCTGACTTTC.

The chain has TRBV11-2 and TRBJ2-1, with TRBD2 as a possible D gene (6 bases). V was pared by 7 bases and J by 1 base, with 14 bases between. The CDR3 covers 15 residues. Germline CDR1 reads SGHAT; CDR2 reads FQNNGV. The CDR3 nucleotides read TGTGCCAGCACCGGGGGAGGCCGATCCTACAATGAGCAGTTCTTC. It encodes CASTGGGRSYNEQFF.

The chain uses TRBV10-1 and TRBJ2-7; TRBD2 might be the D (6 bases). Trimming took 11 bases from V and 2 from J, leaving 22 bases between them. Looked up from germline, CDR1 is WNHNN and CDR2 is SYGVQD (reference sequence). The CDR3 loop spans 15 amino acids. CDR3 bases: TGCGCCGTAATCGCGGAGGGCAGGGCCGCCTACGAGCAGTACTTC. Protein product: CAVIAEGRAAYEQYF.

The V and J genes are TRBV5-6 and TRBJ2-2; TRBD2 might be the D (6 bases). CDR1 SGHDT and CDR2 YYEEEE come from the germline V gene. The germline V and J ends were trimmed by 1 base and 13 bases, with 14 bases remaining between them. CDR3 length: 13 residues. This CDR3 is CASSLNPGVGLFF. The CDR3 DNA reads as TGTGCCAGCAGCTTGAATCCGGGAGTTGGGCTGTTTTTT.

V and J are TRBV28 and TRBJ1-3, with 7 bases that match TRBD1. The V gene end was trimmed by 5 bases and the J gene end by 6 bases; junction bases not matched to a gene: 7. Germline lookup yields CDR1 MDHEN and CDR2 SYDVKM. The CDR3 is 14 amino acids. The CDR3 sequence: CASSPGQAANTIYF. The CDR3 DNA reads as TGTGCCAGCAGTCCCGGACAGGCGGCAAACACCATATATTTT.

The V gene is TRBV4-3, the J gene TRBJ2-7; D uncertain. CDR1 is LGHNA, CDR2 YSLEER, per germline. CDR3 size: 11 residues. The V end lost 4 bases, the J end lost 7 bases, and 8 bases lay between the germline ends. CDR3 amino acids: CASSPRREQYF. The CDR3 coding sequence is TGCGCCAGCAGCCCCCGGCGGGAGCAGTACTTC.

J is TRBJ1-5 and V is TRBV28, with D unclear. Germline-derived CDR1 and CDR2 are MDHEN and SYDVKM. V gave up 1 base and J gave up 4 bases, with 8 bases separating them. This CDR3 has 14 residues. DNA for the CDR3: TGTGCCAGCAGTTTATCCGGCAGGAATCAGCCCCAGCATTTT. Its protein product is CASSLSGRNQPQHF.